Below, 12 T cell receptor beta chains from the same sample are listed, as sequenced in a study of blood T cell repertoires in COVID-19. Method: immunoSEQ multiplex PCR; TCRdb's copy keeps in-frame clones and lacks some. Of around 97,000 clones in the sample, 87% were seen once. Sequencing was done on a sample of peripheral blood. These receptors were obtained from a human donor in a cohort sampled during active COVID-19.

This sequence joins TRBV2 and TRBJ2-2, with a possible D match to TRBD2 (6 bases). Germline lookup yields CDR1 SNHLY and CDR2 FYNNEI. The CDR3 extends over 17 amino acids. V shed 3 bases and J shed 3 bases, with 17 bases lying between them. This CDR3 reads CASSEQRVDTYTGELFF. In DNA, the CDR3 is TGTGCCAGCAGTGAGCAGCGGGTAGATACCTACACCGGGGAGCTGTTTTTT.

This rearrangement joins TRBV10-3 to TRBJ2-7; 8 positions match TRBD1. In germline, CDR1 is ENHRY, CDR2 SYGVKD. V shed 3 bases, J shed 2 bases, and the junction held 12 bases outside the gene matches. The CDR3 totals 17 residues. For the CDR3, the DNA is TGTGCCATCAGTGACGGCCAAACCGGGACAGGCACCTACGAGCAGTACTTC. Translating gives CAISDGQTGTGTYEQYF.

This clone was picked up a small number of times. The rearrangement uses TRBV2 and TRBJ2-2, with 7 bases identical to TRBD1. CDR1 is SNHLY and CDR2 is FYNNEI in the germline V gene. V shed 5 bases, J shed 5 bases, and the junction held 8 bases outside the gene matches. The CDR3 has 15 residues. CDR3 region: CASSIRQGRTGELFF. As DNA, the CDR3 is TGTGCCAGCAGTATCCGACAGGGCAGGACCGGGGAGCTGTTTTTT.

The rearrangement links TRBV4-3 to TRBJ2-3, with 12 positions matching TRBD2. The CDR3 runs to 20 residues. Germline V lookup: CDR1 LGHNA, CDR2 YSLEER. Trimming at V came to 4 bases and at J to 0 bases, leaving 14 bases not matched to a gene. CDR3 sequence: CASSPELGLAGGTSTDTQYF. CDR3 coding DNA: TGCGCCAGCAGCCCGGAATTAGGGCTAGCGGGAGGGACTAGCACAGATACGCAGTATTTT.

The chain carries TRBV9 and TRBJ2-7; 8 positions match TRBD1. After removal of 4 bases from V and 3 bases from J, the junction contained 9 bases not matched to a gene. Germline V lookup: CDR1 SGDLS, CDR2 YYNGEE. The CDR3 runs 15 residues. CDR3 amino acids: CASSTRTGLGYEQYF. DNA of the CDR3: TGTGCCAGCAGCACTAGGACAGGGCTTGGCTACGAGCAGTACTTC.

The chain recombines TRBV3-1 (or the pseudogene TRBV3-2) with TRBJ2-1; D is ambiguous. The CDR3 is made up of 12 amino acids. V was pared by 4 bases and J by 3 bases, with 4 bases between. The germline V gene encodes CDR1 LGHDT and CDR2 YNNKEL (reference sequence). The DNA for the CDR3 is TGTGCCAGCAGCCCTCGCTACAATGAGCAGTTCTTC. This translates into CASSPRYNEQFF.

The chain uses TRBV19 and TRBJ1-5, with a weak D call TRBD1 (5 bases). Germline-derived CDR1 and CDR2 are LNHDA and SQIVND (reference sequence). V lost 2 bases to trimming and J lost 2 bases, with 13 bases between them. This CDR3 spans 16 amino acids. The CDR3, as DNA: TGTGCCAGTAGTATATCCGGGGGATGGGGCAATCAGCCCCAGCATTTT. Amino acids: CASSISGGWGNQPQHF.

V is TRBV19 and J is TRBJ2-1; TRBD2 matches 13 bases. The germline CDR1 and CDR2 sequences are LNHDA and SQIVND (reference sequence). J lost 8 bases, V lost 7 bases, and 8 bases had no gene match. CDR3 length: 15 amino acids. CDR3 DNA sequence: TGTGCCAGTAAGCAACTAGCGGGAGGGCCCGATGAGCAGTTCTTC. This encodes CASKQLAGGPDEQFF.

The CDR3 region has the DNA TGTGCCAGCAATAATGGGGCCGGGGCCAACGTCCTGACTTTC. This gives the protein CASNNGAGANVLTF. The chain recombines TRBV6-5 with TRBJ2-6; TRBD1 is a possible D gene (5 bases). Germline CDR1 and CDR2: MNHEY and SVGAGI. V lost 7 bases and J 4 bases, leaving 11 bases between the germline ends. The CDR3 contains 14 residues.

The V gene is TRBV9, the J gene TRBJ2-1; D not certain. Germline loops: CDR1 SGDLS, CDR2 YYNGEE. Trimming took off 0 bases at V and 2 bases at J, with 9 bases between the two ends. The CDR3 has 15 amino acids. The CDR3 loop is CASSVDGHPYNEQFF. CDR3 in DNA: TGTGCCAGCAGCGTAGATGGCCATCCCTACAATGAGCAGTTCTTC.

The rearrangement joins TRBV5-1 to TRBJ2-5; 8 bases are shared with TRBD2. Trimming took 3 bases from V and 7 from J; bases not matched to a gene: 11. Germline V gives CDR1 SGHRS, CDR2 YFSETQ. The CDR3 runs to 15 residues. CDR3 loop: CASSWTGGAEGTQYF. The CDR3 coding sequence is TGCGCCAGCAGCTGGACGGGGGGGGCCGAGGGGACCCAGTACTTC.

CDR3 in DNA: TGTGCCACCAGTAGGACAGGGGGCAATGAGCAGTTCTTC. Encoded protein: CATSRTGGNEQFF. This sequence joins TRBV15 and TRBJ2-1, with 10 bases fitting TRBD1. CDR1 LNHNV and CDR2 YYDKDF come from the germline V gene (reference sequence). Trimming cost V 6 bases and J 6 bases; bases outside gene matches: 2. The CDR3 consists of 13 residues.